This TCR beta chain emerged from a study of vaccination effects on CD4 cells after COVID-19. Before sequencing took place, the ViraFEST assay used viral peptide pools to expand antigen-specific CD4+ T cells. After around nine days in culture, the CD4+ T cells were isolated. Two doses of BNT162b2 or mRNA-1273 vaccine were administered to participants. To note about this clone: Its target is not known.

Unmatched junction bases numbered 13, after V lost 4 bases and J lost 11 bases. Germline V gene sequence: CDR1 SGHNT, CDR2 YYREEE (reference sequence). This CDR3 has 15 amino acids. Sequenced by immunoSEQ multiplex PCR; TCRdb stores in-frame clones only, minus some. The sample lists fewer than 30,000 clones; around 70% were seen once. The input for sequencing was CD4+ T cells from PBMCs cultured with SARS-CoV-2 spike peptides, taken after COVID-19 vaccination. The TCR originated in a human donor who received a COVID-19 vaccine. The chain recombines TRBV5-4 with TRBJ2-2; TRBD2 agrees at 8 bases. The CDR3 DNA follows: TGTGCCAGCAGCCCCAAGGTTGGTAGCGGGGCAGAGCTGTTTTTT. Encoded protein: CASSPKVGSGAELFF.